This T cell receptor (beta chain) was captured in a study of blood T cell repertoires in COVID-19 (dated by TCRdb to the early 2020s). With respect to the entire study: The collaborator samples originated in the United States, Italy and Spain and spanned the acute and convalescent phases of COVID-19. Deeply sampled blood TCRbeta repertoires from subjects exposed to, actively infected with, or recovered from COVID-19 were included in the dataset. Where HLA class I and class II types were available, the types were taken from metadata supplied by the sample provider, not from assay-based typing. Nearly every sample came with metadata listing a de-identified subject ID, COVID-19 status, age in years and sex. The repertoires were made available in a free public database intended to serve as a resource for research on the immune response to SARS-CoV-2. Samples came from the ongoing ImmuneRACE study (first 160 participants) plus 1,254 subjects from 6 global collaborators. The material from the prospective study consisted of cDNA or gDNA derived from T cells, B-cell-depleted T cells, or PBMCs. On the study overall, not on this receptor specifically: The amount of clinical and demographic metadata varied by source and participant and was provided uncurated.

Participants in the prospective study were enrolled through a virtual design, were aged roughly 18 to 95 years, and lived in roughly 24 United States geographic areas. Cohort assignment in the prospective study relied on participant-reported clinical history from a screening survey and a study questionnaire. ImmuneRACE Cohort 3 recovered participants were defined by two consecutive negative NP/OP PCR tests, healthcare professional clearance, or symptom resolution. Each participant in the prospective study had whole blood, serum and a nasopharyngeal or oropharyngeal swab collected by mobile phlebotomists. Prospective study participants could optionally give additional blood draws and questionnaires over an approximately two-month period. Blood samples from the prospective study were shipped frozen or at room temperature prior to DNA extraction. The count of this clone is one. There is no known antigen for this receptor. Base qualities are not recorded, but no much larger clone differs from it by a single base. Other DNA sequences of this sample code for an identical CDR3.

The immunoSEQ Assay, a bias-controlled multiplex PCR, was used to amplify TCRbeta CDR3 regions from genomic DNA. As for the original processing: The number of nucleated cells in each sample was estimated by amplification of reference gene primers within the assay. To quantify the absolute abundance of each unique TCRbeta CDR3 rearrangement, sequence reads were collapsed and filtered. Productive Simpson clonality was computed per sample as the square root of Simpson's diversity index over productive rearrangements. TCRdb carries this immuneACCESS record with in-frame sequences only. Its versions omit some clonotypes, under half of them owing to an unresolved V gene in the studies checked, with the rest unexplained. The D gene and trimming were derived from the DNA, and the V and J assignments and clone size from that table. Counted in this sample were over 200,000 clones; 70% to 85% of them appeared once. The top ten clonotypes cover 1.8% of the sample.

This sequence originates from a man aged 55 to 70 who had recovered from COVID-19. The sequenced material came from PBMCs or T cells enriched from blood (not recorded which).

CDR3 sequence: CASSFRGYGYTF. The base sequence is TGTGCCAGCAGCTTTCGGGGGTATGGCTACACCTTC. The receptor chain draws on TRBV5-6 and TRBJ1-2; a tentative D call is TRBD1 (5 bases match). V is shortened by 2 bases, J by 5 bases, and the region joining them spans 7 bases. The germline V gene gives CDR1 as SGHDT and CDR2 as YYEEEE. The CDR3 runs 12 amino acids, cysteine and phenylalanine included. Left in the record is the CDR3 DNA by itself, 36 bases read in frame from the first base.